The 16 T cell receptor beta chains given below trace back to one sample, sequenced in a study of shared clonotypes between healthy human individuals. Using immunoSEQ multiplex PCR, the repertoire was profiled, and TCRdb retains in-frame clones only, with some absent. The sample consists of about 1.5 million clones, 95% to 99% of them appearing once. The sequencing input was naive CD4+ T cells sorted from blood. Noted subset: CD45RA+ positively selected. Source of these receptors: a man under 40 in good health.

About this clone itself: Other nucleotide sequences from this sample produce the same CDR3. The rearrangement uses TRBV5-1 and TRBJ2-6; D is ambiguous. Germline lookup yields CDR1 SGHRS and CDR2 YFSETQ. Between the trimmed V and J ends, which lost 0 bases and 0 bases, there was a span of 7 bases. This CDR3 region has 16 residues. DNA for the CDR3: TGCGCCAGCAGCTTGGGAGGCAGCTCTGGGGCCAACGTCCTGACTTTC. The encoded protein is CASSLGGSSGANVLTF.

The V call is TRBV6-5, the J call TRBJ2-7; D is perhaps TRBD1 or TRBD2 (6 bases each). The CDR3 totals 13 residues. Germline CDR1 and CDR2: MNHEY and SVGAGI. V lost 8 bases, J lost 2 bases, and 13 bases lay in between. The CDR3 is CASARGRAYEQYF. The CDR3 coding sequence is TGTGCCAGCGCACGGGGGCGCGCCTACGAGCAGTACTTC.

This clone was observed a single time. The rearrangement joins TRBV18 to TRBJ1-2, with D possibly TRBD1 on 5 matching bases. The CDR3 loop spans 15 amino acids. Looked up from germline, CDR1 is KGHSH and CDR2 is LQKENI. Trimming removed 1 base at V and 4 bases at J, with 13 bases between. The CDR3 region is CASSPLRDLIYGYTF. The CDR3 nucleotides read TGTGCCAGCTCACCACTTAGGGACCTGATCTATGGCTACACCTTC.

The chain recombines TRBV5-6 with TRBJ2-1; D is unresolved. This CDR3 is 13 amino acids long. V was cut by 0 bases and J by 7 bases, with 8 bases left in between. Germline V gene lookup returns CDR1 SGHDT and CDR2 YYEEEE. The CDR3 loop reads CASSLANRNEQFF. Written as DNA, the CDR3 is TGTGCCAGCAGCTTGGCCAACCGGAATGAGCAGTTCTTC.

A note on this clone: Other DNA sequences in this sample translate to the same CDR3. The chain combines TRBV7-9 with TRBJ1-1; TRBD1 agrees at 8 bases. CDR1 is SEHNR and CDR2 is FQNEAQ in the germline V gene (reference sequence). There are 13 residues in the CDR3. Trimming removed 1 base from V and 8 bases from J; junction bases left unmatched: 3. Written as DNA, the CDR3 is TGTGCCAGCAGCTTAGGACAGGGGCTCGAAGCTTTCTTT. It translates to CASSLGQGLEAFF.

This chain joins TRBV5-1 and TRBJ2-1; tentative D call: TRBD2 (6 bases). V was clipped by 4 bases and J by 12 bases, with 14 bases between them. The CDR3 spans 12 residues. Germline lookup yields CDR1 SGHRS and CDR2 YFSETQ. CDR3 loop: CASSPEGTGQFF. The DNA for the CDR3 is TGCGCCAGCAGCCCGGAAGGGACTGGGCAGTTCTTC.

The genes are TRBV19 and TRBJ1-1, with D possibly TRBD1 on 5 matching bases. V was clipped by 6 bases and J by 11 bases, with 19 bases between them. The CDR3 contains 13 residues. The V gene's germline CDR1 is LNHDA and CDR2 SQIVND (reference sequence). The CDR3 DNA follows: TGTGCCAGTAGGATACCGGGGCGGACGTCGGCTTTCTTT. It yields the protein CASRIPGRTSAFF.

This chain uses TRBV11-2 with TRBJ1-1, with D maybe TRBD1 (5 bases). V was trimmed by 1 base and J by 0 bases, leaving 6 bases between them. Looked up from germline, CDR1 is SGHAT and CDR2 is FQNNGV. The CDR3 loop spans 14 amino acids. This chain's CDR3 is CASSLGGVNTEAFF. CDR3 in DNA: TGTGCCAGCAGCTTAGGAGGGGTGAACACTGAAGCTTTCTTT.

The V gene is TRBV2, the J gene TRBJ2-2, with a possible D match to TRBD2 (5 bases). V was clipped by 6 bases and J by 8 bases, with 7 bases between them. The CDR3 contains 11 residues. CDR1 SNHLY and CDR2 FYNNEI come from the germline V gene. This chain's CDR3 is CASRTTGELFF. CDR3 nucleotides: TGTGCCAGCAGGACTACTGGGGAGCTGTTTTTT.

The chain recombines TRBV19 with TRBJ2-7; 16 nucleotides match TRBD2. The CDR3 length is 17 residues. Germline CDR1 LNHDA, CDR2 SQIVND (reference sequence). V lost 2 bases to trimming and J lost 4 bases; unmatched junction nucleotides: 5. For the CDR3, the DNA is TGTGCCAGTAGTATACGAGGGACTAGCGGGAGGGTTTACGAGCAGTACTTC. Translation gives CASSIRGTSGRVYEQYF.

The CDR3 sequence is CASSEWTRPLEQYF. CDR3 DNA sequence: TGTGCCAGCAGCGAATGGACGCGGCCTCTCGAGCAGTACTTC. The rearrangement joins TRBV14 to TRBJ2-7; no clear D. This CDR3 is built from 14 residues. In germline, CDR1 is SGHDN, CDR2 FVKESK. V dropped 5 bases and J dropped 6 bases, with 17 bases sitting between them.

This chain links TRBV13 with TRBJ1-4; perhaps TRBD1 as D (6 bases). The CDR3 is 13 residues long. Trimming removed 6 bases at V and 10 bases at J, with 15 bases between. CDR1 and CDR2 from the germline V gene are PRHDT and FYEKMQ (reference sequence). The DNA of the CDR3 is TGTGCCAGCAGAGGCAGAACAGGGCTAAAACTGTTTTTT. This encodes CASRGRTGLKLFF.

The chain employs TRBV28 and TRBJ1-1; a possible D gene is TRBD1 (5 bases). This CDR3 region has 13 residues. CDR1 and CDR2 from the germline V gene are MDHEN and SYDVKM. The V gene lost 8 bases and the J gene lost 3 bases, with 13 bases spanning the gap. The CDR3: CASLIVGDTEAFF. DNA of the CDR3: TGTGCCAGCCTAATAGTGGGGGACACTGAAGCTTTCTTT.

CDR3 bases: TGCAGCGTAGGACGGAGTGGGGCGGCGAACACCGGGGAGCTGTTTTTT. Its translation: CSVGRSGAANTGELFF. This rearrangement joins TRBV29-1 to TRBJ2-2; tentatively, D is TRBD1 (5 bases). The CDR3 runs 16 residues. V shed 6 bases and J shed 0 bases, with 17 bases lying between them. CDR1 SQVTM and CDR2 ANQGSEA come from the germline V gene.

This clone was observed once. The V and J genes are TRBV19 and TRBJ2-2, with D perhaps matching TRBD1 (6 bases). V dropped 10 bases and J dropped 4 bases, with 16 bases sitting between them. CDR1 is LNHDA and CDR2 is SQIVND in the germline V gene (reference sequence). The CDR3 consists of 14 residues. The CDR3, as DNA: TGTGCCACACGCCTACAGGGATCCACCGGGGAGCTGTTTTTT. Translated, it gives CATRLQGSTGELFF.

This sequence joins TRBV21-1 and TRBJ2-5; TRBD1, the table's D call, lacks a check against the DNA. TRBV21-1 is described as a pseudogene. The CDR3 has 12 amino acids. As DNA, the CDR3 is TGTGCCAGCAGCACCAGGGGAGAGACCCAGTACTTC. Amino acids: CASSTRGETQYF.